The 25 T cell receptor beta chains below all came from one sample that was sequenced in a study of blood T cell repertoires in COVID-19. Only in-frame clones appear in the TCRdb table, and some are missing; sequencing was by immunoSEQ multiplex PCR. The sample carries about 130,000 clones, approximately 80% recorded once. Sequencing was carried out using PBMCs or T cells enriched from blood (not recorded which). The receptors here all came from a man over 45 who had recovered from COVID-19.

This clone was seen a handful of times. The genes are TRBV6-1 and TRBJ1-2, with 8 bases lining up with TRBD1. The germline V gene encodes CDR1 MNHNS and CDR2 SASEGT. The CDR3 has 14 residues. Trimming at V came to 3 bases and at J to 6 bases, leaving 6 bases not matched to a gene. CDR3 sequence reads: CASSDGQGSNGYTF. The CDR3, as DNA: TGTGCCAGCAGTGACGGACAGGGTAGCAATGGCTACACCTTC.

In DNA, the CDR3 is TGCGCCGCCTCGGCAGGGAGCAATCAGCCCCAGCATTTT. Translated, it gives CAASAGSNQPQHF. The chain employs TRBV10-2 and TRBJ1-5; perhaps TRBD1 as D (5 bases). Germline V gene sequence: CDR1 WSHSY, CDR2 SAAADI. V lost 11 bases, J lost 1 base, and 12 bases lay in between. The CDR3 contains 13 residues.

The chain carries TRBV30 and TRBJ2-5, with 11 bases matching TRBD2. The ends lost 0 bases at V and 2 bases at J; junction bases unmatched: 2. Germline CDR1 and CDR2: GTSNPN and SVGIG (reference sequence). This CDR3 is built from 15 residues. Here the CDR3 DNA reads TGTGCCTGGAGTGTGACTAGCGGGGTACAAGAGACCCAGTACTTC. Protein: CAWSVTSGVQETQYF.

CDR3 sequence: CAWRSGTGVEKLFF. CDR3 in DNA: TGTGCCTGGAGATCCGGGACAGGGGTTGAAAAACTGTTTTTT. V and J are TRBV30 and TRBJ1-4, with 10 bases that match TRBD1. V dropped 3 bases and J dropped 7; count of bases not matched to a gene: 5. Per germline, CDR1 GTSNPN and CDR2 SVGIG (reference sequence). There are 14 residues in the CDR3.

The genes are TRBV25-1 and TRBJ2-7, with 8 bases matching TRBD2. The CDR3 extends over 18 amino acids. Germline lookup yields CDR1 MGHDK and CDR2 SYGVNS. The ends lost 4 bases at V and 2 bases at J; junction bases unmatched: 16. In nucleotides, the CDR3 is TGTGCCAGCAGTGCCCCTCTGGGGGAGCGGGGGTCTACCTACGAGCAGTACTTC. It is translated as CASSAPLGERGSTYEQYF.

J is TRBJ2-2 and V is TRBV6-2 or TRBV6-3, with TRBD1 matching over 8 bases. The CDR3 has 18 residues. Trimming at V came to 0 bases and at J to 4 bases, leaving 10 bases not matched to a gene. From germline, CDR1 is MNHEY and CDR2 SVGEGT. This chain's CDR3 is CASSYSPSDRAFTGELFF. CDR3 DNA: TGTGCCAGCAGTTACTCGCCCTCGGACAGGGCTTTCACCGGGGAGCTGTTTTTT.

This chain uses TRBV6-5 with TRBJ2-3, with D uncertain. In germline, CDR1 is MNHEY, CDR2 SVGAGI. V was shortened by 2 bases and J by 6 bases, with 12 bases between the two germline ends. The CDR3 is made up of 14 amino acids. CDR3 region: CASSYGTPVDTQYF. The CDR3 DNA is TGTGCCAGCAGTTACGGTACTCCCGTTGATACGCAGTATTTT.

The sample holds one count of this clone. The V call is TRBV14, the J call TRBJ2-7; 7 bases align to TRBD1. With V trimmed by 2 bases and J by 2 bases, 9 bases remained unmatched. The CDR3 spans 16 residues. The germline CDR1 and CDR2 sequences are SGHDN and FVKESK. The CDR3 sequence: CASSQIPTGYAYEQYF. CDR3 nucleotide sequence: TGTGCCAGCAGCCAAATTCCGACAGGGTACGCCTACGAGCAGTACTTC. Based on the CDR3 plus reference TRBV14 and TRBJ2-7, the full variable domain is EAGVTQFPSHSVIEKGQTVTLRCDPISGHDNLYWYRRVMGKEIKFLLHFVKESKQDESGMPNNRFLAERTGGTYSTLKVQPAELEDSGVYFCASSQIPTGYAYEQYFGPGTRLTVT.

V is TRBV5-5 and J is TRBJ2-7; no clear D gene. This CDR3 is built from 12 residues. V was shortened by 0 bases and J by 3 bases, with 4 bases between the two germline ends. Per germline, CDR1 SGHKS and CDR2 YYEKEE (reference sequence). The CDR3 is CASSLGDYEQYF. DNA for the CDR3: TGTGCCAGCAGCTTGGGAGACTACGAGCAGTACTTC.

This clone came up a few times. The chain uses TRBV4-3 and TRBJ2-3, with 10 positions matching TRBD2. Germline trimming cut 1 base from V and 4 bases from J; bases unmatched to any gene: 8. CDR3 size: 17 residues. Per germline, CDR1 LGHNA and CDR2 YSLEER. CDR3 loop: CASSQAPSSGGADTQYF. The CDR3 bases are TGCGCCAGCAGCCAAGCTCCATCCAGCGGGGGGGCAGATACGCAGTATTTT.

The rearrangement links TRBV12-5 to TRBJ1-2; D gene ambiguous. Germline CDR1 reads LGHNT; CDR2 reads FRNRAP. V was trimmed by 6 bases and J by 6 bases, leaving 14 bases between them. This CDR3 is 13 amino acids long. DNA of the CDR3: TGTGCTAGTGGCGAGACGGGGAGGGATGGCTACACCTTC. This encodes CASGETGRDGYTF.

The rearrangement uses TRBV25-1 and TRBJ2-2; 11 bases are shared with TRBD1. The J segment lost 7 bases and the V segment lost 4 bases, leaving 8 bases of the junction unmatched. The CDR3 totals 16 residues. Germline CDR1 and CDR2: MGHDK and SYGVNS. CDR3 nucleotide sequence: TGTGCCAGCAGTGCAGCGGACAGGGGGCGTCACGGGGAGCTGTTTTTT. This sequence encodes CASSAADRGRHGELFF.

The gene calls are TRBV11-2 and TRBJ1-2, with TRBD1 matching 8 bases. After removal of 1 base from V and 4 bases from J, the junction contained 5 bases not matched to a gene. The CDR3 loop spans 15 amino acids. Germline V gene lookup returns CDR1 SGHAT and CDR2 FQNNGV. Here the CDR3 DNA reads TGTGCCAGCAGCTTAGCGGCAGGGGGCGTCTATGGCTACACCTTC. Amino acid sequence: CASSLAAGGVYGYTF.

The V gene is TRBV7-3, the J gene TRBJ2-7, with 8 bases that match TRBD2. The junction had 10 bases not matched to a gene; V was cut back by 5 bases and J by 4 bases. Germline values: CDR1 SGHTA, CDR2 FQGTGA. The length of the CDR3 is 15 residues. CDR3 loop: CASSKGGTSMYEQYF. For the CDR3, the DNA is TGTGCCAGCAGCAAAGGCGGGACTAGTATGTACGAGCAGTACTTC. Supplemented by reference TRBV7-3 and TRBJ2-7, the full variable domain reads GAGVSQTPSNKVTEKGKYVELRCDPISGHTALYWYRQSLGQGPEFLIYFQGTGAADDSGLPNDRFFAVRPEGSVSTLKIQRTERGDSAVYLCASSKGGTSMYEQYFGPGTRLTVT.

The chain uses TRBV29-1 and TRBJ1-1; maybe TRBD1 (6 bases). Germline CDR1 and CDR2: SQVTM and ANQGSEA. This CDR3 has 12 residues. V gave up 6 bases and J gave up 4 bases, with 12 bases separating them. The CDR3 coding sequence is TGCAGCGTAAATACAGGGCCCACTGAAGCTTTCTTT. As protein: CSVNTGPTEAFF. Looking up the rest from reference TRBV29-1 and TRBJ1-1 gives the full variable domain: SAVISQKPSRDICQRGTSLTIQCQVDSQVTMMFWYRQQPGQSLTLIATANQGSEATYESGFVIDKFPISRPNLTFSTLTVSNMSPEDSSIYLCSVNTGPTEAFFGQGTRLTVV.

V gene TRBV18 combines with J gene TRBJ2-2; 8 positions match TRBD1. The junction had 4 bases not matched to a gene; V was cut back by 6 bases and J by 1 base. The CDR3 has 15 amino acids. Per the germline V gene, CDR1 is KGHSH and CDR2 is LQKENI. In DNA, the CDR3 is TGTGCCAGCTCCCGACAGGGGATGAACACCGGGGAGCTGTTTTTT. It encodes CASSRQGMNTGELFF.

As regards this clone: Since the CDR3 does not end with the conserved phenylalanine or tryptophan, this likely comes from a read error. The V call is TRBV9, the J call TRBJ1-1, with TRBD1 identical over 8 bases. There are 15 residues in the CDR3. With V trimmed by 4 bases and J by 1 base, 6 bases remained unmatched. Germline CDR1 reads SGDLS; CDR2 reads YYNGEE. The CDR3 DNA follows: TGTGCCAGCAGCCCTCTTCAGGGGGCGAACACTGAAGCTTTCCTT. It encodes CASSPLQGANTEAFL.

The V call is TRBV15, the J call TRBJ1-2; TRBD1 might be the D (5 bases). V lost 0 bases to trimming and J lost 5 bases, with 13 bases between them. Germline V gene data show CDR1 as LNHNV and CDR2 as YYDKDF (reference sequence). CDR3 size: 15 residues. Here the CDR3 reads CATSRDQAGGYGYTF. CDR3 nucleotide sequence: TGTGCCACCAGCAGAGATCAAGCCGGGGGTTATGGCTACACCTTC.

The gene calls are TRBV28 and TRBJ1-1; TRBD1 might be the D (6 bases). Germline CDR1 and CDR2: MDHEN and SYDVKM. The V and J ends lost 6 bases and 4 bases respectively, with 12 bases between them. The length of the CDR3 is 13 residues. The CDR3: CASSLWTVTEAFF. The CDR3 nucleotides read TGTGCCAGCAGCTTGTGGACAGTCACTGAAGCTTTCTTT. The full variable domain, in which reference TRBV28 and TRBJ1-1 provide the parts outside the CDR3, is DVKVTQSSRYLVKRTGEKVFLECVQDMDHENMFWYRQDPGLGLRLIYFSYDVKMKEKGDIPEGYSVSREKKERFSLILESASTNQTSMYLCASSLWTVTEAFFGQGTRLTVV.

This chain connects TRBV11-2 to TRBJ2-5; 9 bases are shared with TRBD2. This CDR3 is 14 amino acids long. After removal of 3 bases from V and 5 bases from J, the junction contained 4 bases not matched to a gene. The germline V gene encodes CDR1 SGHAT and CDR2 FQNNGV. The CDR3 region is CASSLGLAGETQYF. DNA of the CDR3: TGTGCCAGCAGCTTGGGACTAGCTGGGGAGACCCAGTACTTC.

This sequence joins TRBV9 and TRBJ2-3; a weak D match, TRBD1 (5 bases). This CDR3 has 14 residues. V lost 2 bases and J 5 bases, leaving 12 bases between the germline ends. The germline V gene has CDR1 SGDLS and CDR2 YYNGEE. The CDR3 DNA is TGTGCCAGCAGCGTGCAATCAGGGATAGATACGCAGTATTTT. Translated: CASSVQSGIDTQYF.

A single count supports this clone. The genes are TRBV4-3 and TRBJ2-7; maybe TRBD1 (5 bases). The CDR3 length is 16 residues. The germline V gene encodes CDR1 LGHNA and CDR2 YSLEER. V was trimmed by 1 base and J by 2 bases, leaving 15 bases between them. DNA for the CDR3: TGCGCCAGCAGCCAAGGTGCCGATGGGGCAGCCTACGAGCAGTACTTC. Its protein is CASSQGADGAAYEQYF.

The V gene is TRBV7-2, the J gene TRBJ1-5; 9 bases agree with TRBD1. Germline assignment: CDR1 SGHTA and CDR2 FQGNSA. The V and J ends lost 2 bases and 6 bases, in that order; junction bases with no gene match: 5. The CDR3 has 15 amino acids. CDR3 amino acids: CASSLRTGDGQPQHF. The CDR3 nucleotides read TGTGCCAGCAGCTTACGGACAGGGGATGGTCAGCCCCAGCATTTT.

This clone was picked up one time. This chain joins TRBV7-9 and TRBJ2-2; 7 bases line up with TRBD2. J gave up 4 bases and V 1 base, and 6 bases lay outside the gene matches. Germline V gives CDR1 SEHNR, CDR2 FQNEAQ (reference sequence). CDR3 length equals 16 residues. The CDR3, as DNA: TGTGCCAGCAGCTTAGGTCAGCGGACTAGCACCGGGGAGCTGTTTTTT. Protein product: CASSLGQRTSTGELFF.

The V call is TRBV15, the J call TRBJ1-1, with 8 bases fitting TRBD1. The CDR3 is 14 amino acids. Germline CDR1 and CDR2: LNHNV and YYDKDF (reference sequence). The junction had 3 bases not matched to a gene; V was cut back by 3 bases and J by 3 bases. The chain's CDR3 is CATSSRGQYTEAFF. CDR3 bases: TGTGCCACCAGCAGCAGGGGGCAGTACACTGAAGCTTTCTTT.